A single T cell receptor (beta chain) is shown here with its context. The antigen is undetermined. The data were taken from a study of identical twins. General study results and limits: Cross-sectional statistics, not tracking of the same donors, supported the conclusions.

V lost 3 bases and J lost 1, with 12 bases in between. The CDR3 has 15 amino acids. CDR1 and CDR2 (germline): SGHDN, FVKESK. TCRdb reprocessed the 5' RACE reads via MiXCR and lists one record per CDR3 protein. The sample yields roughly 1,500,000 distinct CDR3 sequences, about 30% seen once. The chain links TRBV14 to TRBJ1-1; perhaps TRBD1 as D (6 bases). The sequence derives from a newborn girl in good health. The sample consisted of cord blood. The CDR3 DNA reads as TGTGCCAGCAGCCACAGGGGACGGTCGAACACTGAAGCTTTCTTT. This gives the protein CASSHRGRSNTEAFF.